These T cell receptor beta chains were read from a single sample in a study of beta chain features in type 1 diabetes. The repertoire was sequenced with immunoSEQ multiplex PCR; TCRdb's copy has only in-frame clones and lacks some. The sample carries 280,000 or so clones, over 12% recorded once. Sequencing was done on a sample of naive CD4+ T cells from blood. The receptors derive from a man aged 18 to 29 with type 1 diabetes. The CDR3 runs from the conserved cysteine through the conserved F or W. A D gene is named only where the DNA matches it firmly. Clone size is given for some rows only: seen once, a few or many times, or a class if the clone is expanded.

V gene	D gene	clone size	J gene	CDR3 DNA	CDR3 protein
TRBV29-1	-	few	TRBJ2-7	TGCAGCGTTGGCCGGGTTCCCTACGAGCAGTACTTC	CSVGRVPYEQYF
TRBV7-9	-	-	TRBJ2-5	TGTGCCAGCAGCTTAGCGGGGGCCAAACAAGAGACCCAGTACTTC	CASSLAGAKQETQYF
TRBV20-1	-	few	TRBJ2-1	TGCAGTGCTAGAGATAGACAAGGGCAGTTCTTC	CSARDRQGQFF
TRBV27	TRBD2	once	TRBJ2-7	TGTGCCAGCAGTCCCCGGACTAGCGGGGGGGCAGGGCAGTACTTC	CASSPRTSGGAGQYF
TRBV11-2	TRBD2	-	TRBJ2-1	TGTGCCAGCAGCTTAGGGTCGGGCGGGGGAAGCTCCTACAATGAGCAGTTCTTC	CASSLGSGGGSSYNEQFF
TRBV5-1	-	few	TRBJ2-5	TGCGCCAGCAGCTTGGAAACAGGGCCAGAGACCCAGTACTTC	CASSLETGPETQYF
TRBV5-4	TRBD2	few	TRBJ2-1	TGTGCCAGCAGTCTTAGGACTAGCGGGAGTTTAGCTGAGCAGTTCTTC	CASSLRTSGSLAEQFF
TRBV7-2	-	few	TRBJ1-4	TGTGCCAGCAGCCTCGCCCCGACAGTCGGCGAAAAACTGTTTTTT	CASSLAPTVGEKLFF
TRBV30	-	-	TRBJ1-6	TGTGCCTGGAGTCCAGGGAGGGAGTCACCCCTCCACTTT	CAWSPGRESPLHF
TRBV29-1	-	-	TRBJ2-3	TGCAGCGCCCACGGAGCTACCTTAGATACGCAGTATTTT	CSAHGATLDTQYF
TRBV2	-	-	TRBJ2-1	TGTGCCAGCAGTGTAACGGGGAATGAGCAGTTCTTC	CASSVTGNEQFF
TRBV5-1	TRBD2	few	TRBJ2-1	TGCGCCAGCAGCTTCCCTAGCGGCCCCAATGAGCAGTTCTTC	CASSFPSGPNEQFF
TRBV7-9	-	-	TRBJ1-1	TGTGCCAGCACCAAGGGCAGGGCAAACACTGAAGCTTTCTTT	CASTKGRANTEAFF
TRBV21-1	-	-	TRBJ1-1	TGTGCCAGCAGTGGCAGAAGGAACACTGAAGCTTTCTTT	CASSGRRNTEAFF
TRBV28	TRBD2	-	TRBJ2-7	TGTGCCAGCAGCCCCTCCCCTAGCGGGGCCCCCTACGAGCAGTACTTC	CASSPSPSGAPYEQYF
TRBV28	TRBD1	-	TRBJ1-3	TGTGCCAGCCAGACCGGGACAGCTGGAAACACCATATATTTT	CASQTGTAGNTIYF
TRBV7-9	-	few	TRBJ1-1	TGTGCCAGCAGCTTAGTACATTCGGGCACTGAAGCTTTCTTT	CASSLVHSGTEAFF
TRBV5-6	-	few	TRBJ1-5	TGTGCCAGCAGCTTAGGGGAGGAACAGCCCCAGCATTTT	CASSLGEEQPQHF
TRBV30	-	-	TRBJ1-4	TGTGCCTGGAGCGCCACCGGAGGGGACCGTGGTGGGAAAAAACTGTTTTTT	CAWSATGGDRGGKKLFF
TRBV10-3	-	few	TRBJ1-1	TGTGCCATCAGGCCCGAGGCGACTACTGAAGCTTTCTTT	CAIRPEATTEAFF
TRBV5-1	TRBD2	-	TRBJ2-7	TGCGCCAGCAGCTTGATGCCTAGCGGAAGAGGTTTTAATGGTTCCTACGAGCAGTACTTC	CASSLMPSGRGFNGSYEQYF
TRBV28	-	-	TRBJ2-7	TGTGCCAGCAGCGAGTCCAAATACCCATACCTTATCTTC	CASSESKYPYLIF
TRBV4-3	TRBD1	few	TRBJ1-6	TGCGCCAGCAGCCAAGTTTCCGGGACAGGGTGGTTCACCCTCCACTTT	CASSQVSGTGWFTLHF
TRBV5-1	TRBD1	-	TRBJ2-5	TGCGCCAGCAGCTTCGGGACAGGGGGCCGGGAGACCCAGTACTTC	CASSFGTGGRETQYF
TRBV2	TRBD2	few	TRBJ2-1	TGTGCCAGCAGTGAAGCGCTTCGACTAGCGACCAGCTACAATGAGCAGTTCTTC	CASSEALRLATSYNEQFF
TRBV5-4	-	few	TRBJ2-7	TGTGCCAGTACAACGGCAGGGCGACACTACGAGCAGTACTTC	CASTTAGRHYEQYF
TRBV2	-	few	TRBJ1-2	TGTGCCAGCAAAGGGGGACAACTTTATGGCTACACCTTC	CASKGGQLYGYTF
TRBV5-1	-	-	TRBJ2-1	TGCGCCAGCAGCCTTCGTAGCCCTTACAATGAGCAGTTCTTC	CASSLRSPYNEQFF
TRBV19	TRBD2	few	TRBJ2-3	TGTGCCAGTAGTCCTTTAGCGGGAGTCTACACAGATACGCAGTATTTT	CASSPLAGVYTDTQYF
TRBV25-1	TRBD1	few	TRBJ1-1	TGTGCCAGCACTCCCTCCGGACAGGGAAGCACTGAAGCTTTCTTT	CASTPSGQGSTEAFF
TRBV28	TRBD1	-	TRBJ1-4	TGTGCCAGCAGTCGCCGGGACAGCGCCGAAAAACTGTTTTTT	CASSRRDSAEKLFF
TRBV28	-	-	TRBJ2-7	TGTGCCAGCAGTTTGGGGGGTAACATCTACGAGCAGTACTTC	CASSLGGNIYEQYF